The next 32 T cell receptor beta chains were all read from a single sample in a study of vaccination and CD4 T cells after COVID-19. Cultured CD4+ T cell DNA was sequenced using the Oncomine TCR Beta short-read assay. TCRdb reprocessed the PCR reads with MiXCR, giving one entry per CDR3 protein. The sample records around 18,000 distinct CDR3 sequences, 30% to 45% being singletons. These receptors' targets are unknown. The sample's treatment: approximately 10-day PBMC culture with coronavirus spike peptide pools or control peptides (ViraFEST assay). Sequenced input: cultured CD4+ T cells from blood. These receptors all stem from a human donor with COVID-19.

With respect to this clonotype: The junction shows a germline mismatch at one end, possibly a read error. The rearrangement links TRBV7-7 to TRBJ2-2, with D possibly TRBD2 on 5 matching bases. Germline V CDR1 and CDR2: SSHAT, FNYEAQ (reference sequence). The CDR3 is made up of 17 amino acids. As DNA, the CDR3 is TGTGCTAGCAGCACCACCGGCGGGTACGCCGGGTCCGGGGAGCTGTTTTTT. Protein product: CASSTTGGYAGSGELFF. The variable domain in full, completed from reference TRBV7-7 and TRBJ2-2, reads GAGVSQSPRYKVTKRGQDVTLRCDPISSHATLYWYQQALGQGPEFLTYFNYEAQPDKSGLPSDRFSAERPEGSISTLTIQRTEQRDSAMYRCASSTTGGYAGSGELFFGEGSRLTVL.

This clonotype counts as large (0.1 to 1%). The chain has TRBV20-1 and TRBJ2-5; tentative D call: TRBD2 (6 bases). Trimming took off 3 bases at V and 1 base at J, with 12 bases between the two ends. CDR1 is DFQATT and CDR2 is SNEGSKA in the germline V gene (reference sequence). The CDR3 is 14 residues long. The CDR3 is CSASPVAVQETQYF. CDR3 bases: TGCAGTGCTAGTCCGGTAGCGGTCCAAGAGACCCAGTACTTC.

V is TRBV20-1 and J is TRBJ2-3, with D possibly being TRBD2 (7 bases). The ends were cut back, 2 bases at V and 3 bases at J, with 15 bases in the middle. This CDR3 has 15 residues. Germline values: CDR1 DFQATT, CDR2 SNEGSKA (reference sequence). The CDR3 bases are TGCAGTGCTAGACGGAATGCGGGGGCGACAGATACGCAGTATTTT. The encoded protein is CSARRNAGATDTQYF.

The gene calls are TRBV5-1 and TRBJ1-1; no clear D. Trimming removed 1 base at V and 0 bases at J, with 7 bases between. Germline V gives CDR1 SGHRS, CDR2 YFSETQ. The CDR3 totals 14 residues. In nucleotides, the CDR3 is TGCGCCAGCAGCTTGTCGGTGTTGAACACTGAAGCTTTCTTT. Protein sequence: CASSLSVLNTEAFF.

This clonotype qualifies as medium-sized. The genes are TRBV27 and TRBJ1-6; D unclear. Germline V gives CDR1 MNHEY, CDR2 SMNVEV (reference sequence). This CDR3 has 16 amino acids. V was trimmed by 6 bases and J by 7 bases, leaving 19 bases between them. The CDR3 bases are TGTGCCAGCAGCCGCCGGGCTACAGATGGGAATTCACCCCTCCACTTT. Translating gives CASSRRATDGNSPLHF.

This chain links TRBV7-9 with TRBJ1-1, with unresolved D. Looked up from germline, CDR1 is SEHNR and CDR2 is FQNEAQ (reference sequence). This CDR3 spans 14 amino acids. Trimming took off 4 bases at V and 1 base at J, with 10 bases between the two ends. The CDR3 DNA follows: TGTGCCAGCAGCTCTTGGCGGGCGAACACTGAAGCTTTCTTT. It codes for CASSSWRANTEAFF.

This clonotype was detected only a few times. V usage is TRBV20-1 and J usage is TRBJ1-2, with a possible D match to TRBD1 (6 bases). Germline V lookup: CDR1 DFQATT, CDR2 SNEGSKA (reference sequence). This CDR3 has 14 residues. Trimming removed 6 bases at V and 10 bases at J, with 24 bases between. CDR3 DNA: TGCAGTGCGCTTCAATCCTCAGGGGTGAGGGACTACACCTTC. Its protein product is CSALQSSGVRDYTF.

This clonotype has more than one count but fewer than ten. V usage is TRBV6-4 and J usage is TRBJ1-2, with TRBD1 matching 10 bases. The junction had 6 bases not matched to a gene; V was cut back by 2 bases and J by 6 bases. The CDR3 covers 15 residues. Per the germline V gene, CDR1 is MRHNA and CDR2 is SNTAGT. CDR3 DNA: TGTGCCAGCAGTGACGATGGACAGGGGGTAAATGGCTACACCTTC. This gives the protein CASSDDGQGVNGYTF.

The rearrangement links TRBV6-1 to TRBJ1-6, with TRBD1 as a possible D gene (5 bases). This CDR3 has 14 residues. V gave up 4 bases and J gave up 7 bases, with 11 bases separating them. The germline CDR1 and CDR2 sequences are MNHNS and SASEGT. The CDR3 sequence: CASSGQLENSPLHF. CDR3 in DNA: TGTGCCAGCAGTGGACAGCTTGAAAATTCACCCCTCCACTTT.

The sample holds a few counts of this clonotype. The gene calls are TRBV7-2 and TRBJ1-6, with a weak D call TRBD1 (6 bases). The CDR3 totals 15 residues. Germline CDR1 is SGHTA and CDR2 is FQGNSA. V dropped 3 bases and J dropped 5 bases, with 11 bases sitting between them. CDR3: CASSFGGRHNSPLHF. The CDR3, as DNA: TGTGCCAGCAGCTTTGGGGGCCGACATAATTCACCCCTCCACTTT.

The J gene is TRBJ1-1, the V gene TRBV11-2; D unresolved. CDR1 is SGHAT and CDR2 is FQNNGV in the germline V gene. The V end lost 6 bases, the J end lost 11 bases, and 25 bases lay between the germline ends. This CDR3 spans 15 amino acids. In nucleotides, the CDR3 is TGTGCCAGCAGTATGTCAGCGGGTATGACCGGTTGGGCTTTCTTT. The encoded protein is CASSMSAGMTGWAFF.

The chain combines TRBV14 with TRBJ2-2; D is perhaps TRBD1 (6 bases). The germline gives CDR1 SGHDN, CDR2 FVKESK. V shed 1 base and J shed 2 bases, with 11 bases lying between them. The CDR3 sequence is 16 residues long. The CDR3 loop reads CASSQVTGSNTGELFF. Written as DNA, the CDR3 is TGTGCCAGCAGCCAAGTTACAGGGTCTAACACCGGGGAGCTGTTTTTT.

This clonotype occurred a few times. The chain links TRBV27 to TRBJ2-1; TRBD2 matches 8 bases. Germline CDR1 is MNHEY and CDR2 is SMNVEV (reference sequence). The CDR3 runs to 15 residues. The ends lost 4 bases at V and 4 bases at J; junction bases unmatched: 6. CDR3 residues: CASSSQRGRYNEQFF. For the CDR3, the DNA is TGTGCCAGCAGTTCCCAGCGGGGGAGATACAATGAGCAGTTCTTC.

The chain couples TRBV4-2 to TRBJ2-7, with D perhaps matching TRBD2 (6 bases). This CDR3 spans 15 amino acids. The germline V gene has CDR1 LGHNA and CDR2 YNFKEQ. The V gene lost 4 bases and the J gene lost 6 bases, with 19 bases spanning the gap. CDR3 coding DNA: TGTGCCAGCAGCCCCACCGTGTCGGGGGTGGGCGAGCAGTACTTC. This sequence encodes CASSPTVSGVGEQYF.

A few counts support this clonotype. This chain uses TRBV4-2 with TRBJ1-6; 8 bases are shared with TRBD1. With 4 bases clipped from V and 8 bases from J, the junction kept 7 bases outside the gene matches. The CDR3 totals 15 residues. Per germline, CDR1 LGHNA and CDR2 YNFKEQ. For the CDR3, the DNA is TGTGCCAGCAGCCGAGAGACAGGGGCGGATTCACCCCTCCACTTT. Protein sequence: CASSRETGADSPLHF.

The chain uses TRBV28 and TRBJ1-4; maybe TRBD1 (5 bases). Germline V gene lookup returns CDR1 MDHEN and CDR2 SYDVKM. Trimming shortened V by 7 bases and J by 8 bases, and 20 bases separated the two germline ends. The CDR3 spans 15 residues. The CDR3 DNA reads TGTGCCAGCACCTCGATGGGGGTGTCGGAGGAAAAACTGTTTTTT. Protein: CASTSMGVSEEKLFF.

This clonotype was counted only a few times. This chain uses TRBV5-6 with TRBJ1-5, with D perhaps matching TRBD1 (5 bases). V lost 7 bases and J lost 3, with 17 bases in between. Germline-derived CDR1 and CDR2 are SGHDT and YYEEEE. This CDR3 has 15 amino acids. The CDR3 nucleotides read TGTGCCAGCTGCCTCGGGGCAGGGAACAATCAGCCCCAGCATTTT. Translation: CASCLGAGNNQPQHF.

The rearrangement joins TRBV11-2 to TRBJ1-4; D remains ambiguous. Germline V CDR1 and CDR2: SGHAT, FQNNGV. The CDR3 runs to 15 residues. V shed 6 bases and J shed 0 bases, with 11 bases lying between them. The CDR3 reads CASSPIASTNEKLFF. For the CDR3, the DNA is TGTGCCAGCAGTCCTATCGCCTCAACTAATGAAAAACTGTTTTTT.

In its sample, this clonotype was seen once. V and J are TRBV4-3 and TRBJ2-1; 8 bases fit TRBD1. From germline, CDR1 is LGHNA and CDR2 YSLEER. The J segment lost 7 bases and the V segment lost 1 base, leaving 9 bases of the junction unmatched. The CDR3 spans 16 residues. Written as DNA, the CDR3 is TGCGCCAGCAGCCAAGGAGCAGGGGGCTTCGAAAATGAGCAGTTCTTC. This gives the protein CASSQGAGGFENEQFF.

The chain uses TRBV27 and TRBJ2-3; a possible D gene is TRBD1 (5 bases). The ends were cut back, 5 bases at V and 3 bases at J, with 12 bases in the middle. The CDR3 runs to 14 residues. CDR1 is MNHEY, CDR2 SMNVEV, per germline (reference sequence). CDR3 sequence: CASSTLGQTDTQYF. For the CDR3, the DNA is TGTGCCAGCAGTACATTGGGGCAGACAGATACGCAGTATTTT.

This clonotype was found a few times. V is TRBV7-6 and J is TRBJ1-4; 7 bases map to TRBD1. Germline V gives CDR1 SGHVS, CDR2 FNYEAQ. This CDR3 has 14 residues. J was trimmed by 6 bases and V by 1 base; bases with no gene match: 2. Here the CDR3 reads CASSLGGTDEKLFF. The CDR3 nucleotides read TGTGCCAGCAGCTTAGGAGGGACAGATGAAAAACTGTTTTTT.

This rearrangement joins TRBV20-1 to TRBJ2-2, with D unclear. The germline V gene encodes CDR1 DFQATT and CDR2 SNEGSKA (reference sequence). Trimming took off 0 bases at V and 3 bases at J, with 8 bases between the two ends. The length of the CDR3 is 14 residues. CDR3 region: CSARDLRYTGELFF. The CDR3 DNA reads TGCAGTGCTAGAGATCTGCGTTACACCGGGGAGCTGTTTTTT.

The CDR3 nucleotides read TGTGCCAGCAGTCCTGAGGCCGGGACAGGGTTTGGCGGGGAGCTGTTTTTT. This sequence encodes CASSPEAGTGFGGELFF. The chain is built from TRBV6-1 and TRBJ2-2; 9 bases match TRBD1. Germline V gene sequence: CDR1 MNHNS, CDR2 SASEGT. This CDR3 has 17 amino acids. V dropped 5 bases and J dropped 7; count of bases not matched to a gene: 14.

The sample holds a few counts of this clonotype. V usage is TRBV28 and J usage is TRBJ1-1; D possibly corresponds to TRBD1 (6 bases). Germline assignment: CDR1 MDHEN and CDR2 SYDVKM. Trimming took off 6 bases at V and 5 bases at J, with 19 bases between the two ends. The CDR3 totals 15 residues. For the CDR3, the DNA is TGTGCCAGCAGCCCTGGACAGTGGTCAAGAACTGAAGCTTTCTTT. It yields the protein CASSPGQWSRTEAFF.

V gene TRBV11-2 combines with J gene TRBJ2-3, with D maybe TRBD2 (5 bases). Germline V gives CDR1 SGHAT, CDR2 FQNNGV. V lost 2 bases and J lost 5, with 5 bases in between. The CDR3 is 12 residues long. DNA for the CDR3: TGTGCCAGCAGCTTAAGCGGAGATACGCAGTATTTT. Translated: CASSLSGDTQYF.

This clonotype was detected a few times. The chain employs TRBV7-8 and TRBJ1-2; D may be TRBD1 (5 bases). Germline V lookup: CDR1 SGHVS, CDR2 FQNEAQ. Trimming stripped 3 bases from V and 4 bases from J, with 15 bases between. This CDR3 spans 15 amino acids. DNA for the CDR3: TGTGCCAGCAGCTTCCAGGCCGGGACTGTCTATGGCTACACCTTC. Protein product: CASSFQAGTVYGYTF.

V gene TRBV6-4 combines with J gene TRBJ1-2; 8 positions match TRBD1. Germline assignment: CDR1 MRHNA and CDR2 SNTAGT. Trimming cost V 5 bases and J 7 bases; bases outside gene matches: 6. This CDR3 has 13 amino acids. CDR3 region: CASSRQGSSGYTF. CDR3 nucleotide sequence: TGTGCCAGCAGTCGACAGGGGAGCAGTGGCTACACCTTC.

This clonotype was observed a few times. The CDR3 DNA sequence: TGCGGGACGGAGAGGGAGACCCAGTACTTC. Encoded protein: CGTERETQYF. The genes are TRBV20-1 and TRBJ2-5; D is possibly TRBD1 or TRBD2 (5 bases each). In germline, CDR1 is DFQATT, CDR2 SNEGSKA (reference sequence). The CDR3 is made up of 10 amino acids.

The chain joins TRBV6-1 to TRBJ1-2; D unresolved. The CDR3 length is 14 residues. The V end lost 6 bases, the J end lost 4 bases, and 15 bases lay between the germline ends. Germline V CDR1 and CDR2: MNHNS, SASEGT. The CDR3 nucleotides read TGTGCCAGCAGGGCCGCGGTGGTTGGCTATGGCTACACCTTC. The encoded protein is CASRAAVVGYGYTF.

The gene calls are TRBV18 and TRBJ2-3; no clear D gene. The V gene's germline CDR1 is KGHSH and CDR2 LQKENI. The V end lost 3 bases, the J end lost 1 base, and 2 bases lay between the germline ends. The CDR3 has 12 amino acids. CDR3: CASSPRTDTQYF. The CDR3 DNA is TGTGCCAGCTCACCGCGCACAGATACGCAGTATTTT.

This sequence joins TRBV20-1 and TRBJ2-4; TRBD2 is a possible D gene (5 bases). CDR1 and CDR2 (germline): DFQATT, SNEGSKA (reference sequence). V lost 2 bases and J 1 base, leaving 18 bases between the germline ends. The CDR3 loop spans 17 amino acids. This chain's CDR3 is CSARSPTGVSAKNIQYF. CDR3 DNA: TGCAGTGCTAGAAGCCCTACCGGGGTTTCGGCCAAAAACATTCAGTACTTC.

In this sample, this clonotype turned up a few times. CDR3 nucleotide sequence: TGTGCCATCAGCAAACAGGATCAGCCCCAGCATTTT. Translating it yields CAISKQDQPQHF. The chain is built from TRBV10-3 and TRBJ1-5; D might be TRBD1 (5 bases). V lost 6 bases and J 5 bases, leaving 8 bases between the germline ends. This CDR3 comprises 12 residues. Germline V gives CDR1 ENHRY, CDR2 SYGVKD.